This TCR beta chain appears in the sequencing data of a study of blood T cell repertoires in COVID-19. Trimming left V 2 bases short and J 2 bases short, with 10 bases between. The CDR3 covers 15 residues. CDR1 is LNHDA, CDR2 SQIVND, per germline (reference sequence). Authors' methods: Cell counts per sample came from amplifying reference gene primers. TCRdb keeps only in-frame clones here, not all; method: immunoSEQ multiplex PCR. For V, J and clone size, that table is used; D and trimming come from the DNA. Here the sample spans 310,000 or so clones, about 91% being singletons. This clonotype originated in a woman between 18 and 29 years old who had recovered from COVID-19. What was sequenced was PBMCs or T cells enriched from blood (not recorded which). J is TRBJ2-1 and V is TRBV19; D perhaps matches TRBD2 (6 bases). CDR3 DNA: TGTGCCAGTAGTATACTTAGCGGCCCCTACAATGAGCAGTTCTTC. Its translation: CASSILSGPYNEQFF.